This T cell receptor beta chain was recovered during a study of shared clonotypes between healthy human individuals. Background on the study: There were three CD4 naive, three CD4 memory, two CD8 naive and one CD8 memory plates per donor.

Regarding the study as a whole: The study found lower generation probabilities in non-shared clonotypes than in those shared by all four donors.

Adult donors, all healthy and HIV-negative, had no recent acute infections or vaccinations. Assay used: immunoSEQ multiplex PCR; TCRdb lists only in-frame clones, some missing. The sample consists of some 1,400,000 clones, roughly 96% of them appearing once. CDR1 and CDR2 (germline): SEHNR, FQNEAQ (reference sequence). The ends were cut back, 5 bases at V and 5 bases at J, with 13 bases in the middle. This CDR3 region has 14 residues. Regarding this clone: Its antigen is not identified.

The source material was naive CD4+ T cells sorted from blood. As to subset: CD45RA+ positively selected. The chain recombines TRBV7-9 with TRBJ2-1; D call uncertain. The clonotype originates from a man aged 30 to 45 in good health. CDR3 DNA sequence: TGTGCCAGCAGCCCTGTTGAGACCAACAATGAGCAGTTCTTC. Translation gives CASSPVETNNEQFF.